This section outlines one T cell receptor beta chain sequence together with its context. Its antigen is not identified. The sample belongs to a study of graft-versus-host responses after intestinal transplantation. The wider study: Recipients were given multivisceral, liver-intestinal, or isolated intestinal transplants. Regarding the study as a whole: GvH clones turned up in recipient marrow; some had shown up first in ileum or blood. Early declines in HvG clones that occurred post-transplant were associated with peak circulating GvH clone levels.

Only in-frame clones appear in the TCRdb table, and some are missing; sequencing was by immunoSEQ multiplex PCR. The sample includes tens of thousands of clones, 93% of them seen just once. V lost 3 bases and J 6 bases, leaving 12 bases between the germline ends. The CDR3 sequence is 14 residues long. Germline CDR1 reads MDHEN; CDR2 reads SYDVKM. The chain employs TRBV28 and TRBJ2-1; TRBD2 might be the D (6 bases). The sample here was unstimulated CD8+ T cells sorted from spleen or lymph node cells, taken before transplant. The clonotype was recovered from a human donor who was the organ donor for an intestinal transplant. In DNA, the CDR3 is TGTGCCAGCAGTTTTGAGCTGGGGGGCAATGAGCAGTTCTTC. It codes for CASSFELGGNEQFF.